These 32 T cell receptor beta chains share one sample of origin, sequenced in a study of cytomegalovirus exposure and HLA in healthy donors. Vbeta (60) and Jbeta (13) primers were used in the PCR. TCRdb keeps only in-frame clones here, not all; method: immunoSEQ multiplex PCR. The table records 100,000 to 150,000 clones, around 81% of them present only once. Sequencing was performed on PBMCs. These receptors came from a man aged 18 to 35 in good health and CMV-seronegative.

The V and J genes are TRBV18 and TRBJ1-1; D is undetermined. Germline assignment: CDR1 KGHSH and CDR2 LQKENI. Trimming removed 2 bases at V and 1 base at J, with 11 bases between. The CDR3 runs to 15 residues. The CDR3: CASSPDYNRNTEAFF. In DNA form, the CDR3 reads TGTGCCAGCTCACCAGACTATAACAGGAACACTGAAGCTTTCTTT.

The V and J genes are TRBV18 and TRBJ2-2, with a possible D match to TRBD1 (5 bases). The CDR3 is made up of 14 amino acids. Germline assignment: CDR1 KGHSH and CDR2 LQKENI. V gave up 3 bases and J gave up 6 bases, with 11 bases separating them. CDR3 sequence reads: CASSPQGMPGELFF. CDR3 DNA sequence: TGTGCCAGCTCACCCCAGGGAATGCCCGGGGAGCTGTTTTTT.

This clone was observed a single time. This chain links TRBV9 with TRBJ1-3; perhaps TRBD1 as D (6 bases). This CDR3 is 13 amino acids long. V was pared by 8 bases and J by 0 bases, with 9 bases between. Per the germline V gene, CDR1 is SGDLS and CDR2 is YYNGEE. Here the CDR3 DNA reads TGTGCCAGTGGGGGCCCCTCTGGAAACACCATATATTTT. This encodes CASGGPSGNTIYF. Looking up the rest from reference TRBV9 and TRBJ1-3 gives the full variable domain: DSGVTQTPKHLITATGQRVTLRCSPRSGDLSVYWYQQSLDQGLQFLIQYYNGEERAKGNILERFSAQQFPDLHSELNLSSLELGDSALYFCASGGPSGNTIYFGEGSWLTVV.

This chain links TRBV19 with TRBJ1-1, with 7 bases lining up with TRBD1. V lost 7 bases and J lost 8; bases outside the gene matches: 10. The CDR3 has 13 amino acids. Per germline, CDR1 LNHDA and CDR2 SQIVND (reference sequence). The CDR3 here is CASNQWEQGEAFF. The CDR3 bases are TGTGCCAGTAACCAATGGGAACAGGGGGAAGCTTTCTTT.

This clone was observed a single time. The chain recombines TRBV11-1 with TRBJ1-2; D might be TRBD1 (5 bases). This CDR3 contains 13 residues. CDR1 is SGHAT and CDR2 is FQDESV in the germline V gene (reference sequence). With 3 bases removed from V and 5 bases from J, the gap between germline ends came to 10 bases. The CDR3 here is CASSFTGSYGYTF. The CDR3 bases are TGTGCCAGCAGCTTTACAGGTTCTTATGGCTACACCTTC.

V and J are TRBV7-9 and TRBJ1-1; unclear D gene. V was shortened by 5 bases and J by 5 bases, with 12 bases between the two germline ends. The CDR3 has 13 residues. CDR1 is SEHNR, CDR2 FQNEAQ, per germline (reference sequence). CDR3 nucleotides: TGTGCCAGCAGCCCTAGACCTAGTACTGAAGCTTTCTTT. Its protein product is CASSPRPSTEAFF.

The V gene is TRBV7-8, the J gene TRBJ1-2; D unclear. The CDR3 is 11 amino acids. Germline loops: CDR1 SGHVS, CDR2 FQNEAQ. The V end lost 5 bases, the J end lost 8 bases, and 9 bases lay between the germline ends. The CDR3 loop is CASSLTGGYTF. CDR3 sequence (DNA): TGTGCCAGCAGCCTCACCGGGGGCTACACCTTC.

The rearrangement uses TRBV30 and TRBJ2-7; the match to TRBD2 covers 8 bases. Germline-derived CDR1 and CDR2 are GTSNPN and SVGIG (reference sequence). The V and J ends lost 2 bases and 5 bases, in that order; junction bases with no gene match: 2. The length of the CDR3 is 12 residues. CDR3 in DNA: TGTGCCTGGAGTCGGGGGGGGGACGAGCAGTACTTC. Its translation: CAWSRGGDEQYF. The full variable domain, its missing parts supplied by reference TRBV30 and TRBJ2-7, is SQTIHQWPATLVQPVGSPLSLECTVEGTSNPNLYWYRQAAGRGLQLLFYSVGIGQISSEVPQNLSASRPQDRQFILSSKKLLLSDSGFYLCAWSRGGDEQYFGPGTRLTVT.

This clone was seen a single time. The chain couples TRBV30 to TRBJ1-3, with D unresolved. CDR3 size: 16 residues. The germline V gene encodes CDR1 GTSNPN and CDR2 SVGIG (reference sequence). V dropped 1 base and J dropped 0 bases, with 13 bases sitting between them. The CDR3 DNA reads as TGTGCCTGGAGTGCTAGTACAATCTTCTCTGGAAACACCATATATTTT. Translating gives CAWSASTIFSGNTIYF.

This chain links TRBV7-8 with TRBJ1-2; TRBD1 agrees at 7 bases. CDR3 size: 16 residues. Per the germline V gene, CDR1 is SGHVS and CDR2 is FQNEAQ. V gave up 6 bases and J gave up 0 bases; unmatched junction bases: 10. The CDR3 DNA sequence: TGTGCCAGCAGACGCGATACCGGGACAGCTAACTATGGCTACACCTTC. This translates into CASRRDTGTANYGYTF.

This clone was found once. The chain joins TRBV28 to TRBJ1-6; D ambiguous. Germline CDR1 MDHEN, CDR2 SYDVKM. The CDR3 extends over 15 amino acids. V lost 5 bases to trimming and J lost 2 bases, with 10 bases between them. The CDR3 is CASSQRSPYNSPLHF. CDR3 DNA sequence: TGTGCCAGCAGTCAGAGGAGCCCCTATAATTCACCCCTCCACTTT.

The chain carries TRBV6-6 and TRBJ2-1; D perhaps matches TRBD1 (6 bases). Trimming removed 5 bases at V and 6 bases at J, with 17 bases between. CDR1 and CDR2 (germline): MNHNY, SVGAGI (reference sequence). This CDR3 region has 15 residues. CDR3 nucleotide sequence: TGTGCCAGCAGTAGAGCCGGGACATCTTCCAATGAGCAGTTCTTC. Residues: CASSRAGTSSNEQFF.

The CDR3 DNA sequence: TGCGCCAGCAGTAAATTTGGCGGGGGGGCCGGAGATACGCAGTATTTT. This encodes CASSKFGGGAGDTQYF. This chain links TRBV10-1 with TRBJ2-3, with 9 bases that match TRBD2. CDR1 is WNHNN, CDR2 SYGVQD, per germline (reference sequence). V was pared by 5 bases and J by 5 bases, with 11 bases of the junction left unmatched. This CDR3 spans 16 amino acids.

The chain couples TRBV9 to TRBJ1-2; possible D gene TRBD1, 5 bases. Germline V gene sequence: CDR1 SGDLS, CDR2 YYNGEE. V was pared by 5 bases and J by 5 bases, with 10 bases between. The CDR3 has 12 amino acids. CDR3 residues: CASSQGVYGYTF. The CDR3 DNA sequence: TGTGCCAGCAGTCAAGGGGTATATGGCTACACCTTC.

This rearrangement joins TRBV28 to TRBJ2-7, with TRBD2 matching over 7 bases. V trimming: 6 bases; J trimming: 3 bases; junction bases outside the gene matches: 5. The germline gives CDR1 MDHEN, CDR2 SYDVKM. This CDR3 contains 13 residues. In DNA, the CDR3 is TGTGCCAGCAGGTCGGGGGGTATCTACGAGCAGTACTTC. As protein: CASRSGGIYEQYF.

In DNA, the CDR3 is TGTGCCACCAGCTCCCGCGGACAGGGAACTCAGCCCCAGCATTTT. Amino acids: CATSSRGQGTQPQHF. This chain connects TRBV15 to TRBJ1-5; 8 positions match TRBD1. The CDR3 covers 15 residues. Unmatched junction bases numbered 9, after V lost 5 bases and J lost 6 bases. Germline V gene data show CDR1 as LNHNV and CDR2 as YYDKDF (reference sequence). Using reference TRBV15 and TRBJ1-5 for the parts outside the CDR3, the full variable domain is DAMVIQNPRYQVTQFGKPVTLSCSQTLNHNVMYWYQQKSSQAPKLLFHYYDKDFNNEADTPDNFQSRRPNTSFCFLDIRSPGLGDTAMYLCATSSRGQGTQPQHFGDGTRLSIL.

The V gene is TRBV5-5, the J gene TRBJ1-1; weak D call: TRBD1 (6 bases). V shed 1 base and J shed 0 bases, with 16 bases lying between them. Germline assignment: CDR1 SGHKS and CDR2 YYEKEE (reference sequence). The CDR3 runs 17 residues. CDR3 nucleotide sequence: TGTGCCAGCAGCTTGATCCTTCCCCGGGACATGAACACTGAAGCTTTCTTT. Translating gives CASSLILPRDMNTEAFF.

The CDR3 coding sequence is TGTGCCAGCAGCAATCAAGAGGCCCTGGCGGGGCGTGGGGATACGCAGTATTTT. Translating it yields CASSNQEALAGRGDTQYF. This chain connects TRBV4-2 to TRBJ2-3, with D possibly TRBD2 on 6 matching bases. This CDR3 has 18 residues. CDR1 LGHNA and CDR2 YNFKEQ come from the germline V gene. V was clipped by 5 bases and J by 6 bases, with 27 bases between them.

V and J are TRBV6-5 and TRBJ1-6; D remains ambiguous. CDR1 and CDR2 (germline): MNHEY, SVGAGI. V was shortened by 0 bases and J by 7 bases, with 7 bases between the two germline ends. The CDR3 has 14 amino acids. CDR3 DNA: TGTGCCAGCAGTTACTCGAGCAAAAATTCACCCCTCCACTTT. Protein product: CASSYSSKNSPLHF.

As DNA, the CDR3 is TGTGCCAGCAGCTTACCCCGGACAGTTCAAGAGACCCAGTACTTC. Translation: CASSLPRTVQETQYF. V usage is TRBV5-6 and J usage is TRBJ2-5; D perhaps matches TRBD1 (6 bases). Germline V gene data show CDR1 as SGHDT and CDR2 as YYEEEE. The CDR3 is 15 amino acids. V dropped 2 bases and J dropped 2 bases, with 13 bases sitting between them. Together with reference TRBV5-6 and TRBJ2-5, the CDR3 gives the full variable domain: DAGVTQSPTHLIKTRGQQVTLRCSPKSGHDTVSWYQQALGQGPQFIFQYYEEEERQRGNFPDRFSGHQFPNYSSELNVNALLLGDSALYLCASSLPRTVQETQYFGPGTRLLVL.

This clone appeared once. The chain recombines TRBV13 with TRBJ1-2; a possible D gene is TRBD1 (5 bases). Germline V gene lookup returns CDR1 PRHDT and CDR2 FYEKMQ (reference sequence). Trimming left V 5 bases short and J 6 bases short, with 16 bases between. The CDR3 contains 14 residues. The DNA for the CDR3 is TGTGCCAGCAGCATCCGGGACTTCTACGATGGCTACACCTTC. Protein product: CASSIRDFYDGYTF.

This chain connects TRBV28 to TRBJ1-5; TRBD1 is a possible D gene (5 bases). The ends were cut back, 6 bases at V and 3 bases at J, with 15 bases in the middle. CDR1 is MDHEN and CDR2 is SYDVKM in the germline V gene. The CDR3 is made up of 15 amino acids. The CDR3 region is CASRDTGTSNQPQHF. In DNA, the CDR3 is TGTGCCAGCAGGGATACCGGGACTTCCAATCAGCCCCAGCATTTT.

Turning to this clone: Compared with germline, one end of the junction differs, possibly owing to a read error. This chain joins TRBV7-7 and TRBJ2-3, with 12 nucleotides matching TRBD2. Germline V gives CDR1 SSHAT, CDR2 FNYEAQ (reference sequence). The CDR3 runs 16 residues. CDR3 region: CASSLGLAGRSDTQYF. The CDR3 bases are TGTGCTAGCAGCTTAGGACTAGCGGGGCGGTCAGATACGCAGTATTTT.

The chain carries TRBV7-7 and TRBJ2-7; maybe TRBD2 (5 bases). V lost 0 bases to trimming and J lost 5 bases, with 8 bases between them. This CDR3 has 13 amino acids. CDR1 is SSHAT, CDR2 FNYEAQ, per germline (reference sequence). The CDR3 DNA follows: TGTGCCAGCAGCTTAGCGGGCGGGCACGAGCAGTACTTC. It specifies CASSLAGGHEQYF.

J is TRBJ1-1 and V is TRBV7-9, with 8 bases aligning to TRBD1. Germline V gene sequence: CDR1 SEHNR, CDR2 FQNEAQ (reference sequence). J gave up 0 bases and V 3 bases, and 3 bases lay outside the gene matches. The CDR3 runs to 15 residues. This CDR3 reads CASSLTGAMNTEAFF. The CDR3 nucleotides read TGTGCCAGCAGCTTGACAGGGGCGATGAACACTGAAGCTTTCTTT.

The chain employs TRBV19 and TRBJ1-2, with TRBD1 matching over 7 bases. CDR1 is LNHDA, CDR2 SQIVND, per germline (reference sequence). The CDR3 contains 16 residues. The trim removed 10 bases at V and 8 bases at J, leaving 22 bases unmatched. The CDR3: CATRDSYFKGRGGYTF. The CDR3 coding sequence is TGTGCCACCCGGGACAGTTATTTTAAGGGGAGAGGAGGCTACACCTTC. Drawing the rest from reference TRBV19 and TRBJ1-2, the complete variable domain is DGGITQSPKYLFRKEGQNVTLSCEQNLNHDAMYWYRQDPGQGLRLIYYSQIVNDFQKGDIAEGYSVSREKKESFPLTVTSAQKNPTAFYLCATRDSYFKGRGGYTFGSGTRLTVV.

The chain joins TRBV29-1 to TRBJ1-2; perhaps TRBD1 as D (6 bases). From germline, CDR1 is SQVTM and CDR2 ANQGSEA. Trimming took off 6 bases at V and 1 base at J, with 21 bases between the two ends. The CDR3 is made up of 16 amino acids. CDR3: CSVTGGARDYNYGYTF. In DNA form, the CDR3 reads TGCAGCGTGACGGGGGGGGCGCGGGACTATAACTATGGCTACACCTTC.

The table lists this clone with a count of one. The chain combines TRBV13 with TRBJ2-7; 14 positions match TRBD2. Trimming at V came to 5 bases and at J to 2 bases, leaving 5 bases not matched to a gene. CDR1 PRHDT and CDR2 FYEKMQ come from the germline V gene (reference sequence). The CDR3 consists of 16 residues. The CDR3 DNA follows: TGTGCCAGCAGCCAAGGACTAGCGGGGGGACCCTACGAGCAGTACTTC. This codes for CASSQGLAGGPYEQYF.

The chain combines TRBV15 with TRBJ1-5; 9 positions agree with TRBD1. V lost 3 bases, J lost 4 bases, and 13 bases stayed unmatched. Germline assignment: CDR1 LNHNV and CDR2 YYDKDF (reference sequence). The CDR3 has 18 residues. CDR3 region: CATSRRASGTGKNQPQHF. The DNA of the CDR3 is TGTGCCACCAGCAGGCGGGCCTCCGGGACAGGGAAGAATCAGCCCCAGCATTTT. The full variable domain, in which reference TRBV15 and TRBJ1-5 provide the parts outside the CDR3, is DAMVIQNPRYQVTQFGKPVTLSCSQTLNHNVMYWYQQKSSQAPKLLFHYYDKDFNNEADTPDNFQSRRPNTSFCFLDIRSPGLGDTAMYLCATSRRASGTGKNQPQHFGDGTRLSIL.

The chain is built from TRBV9 and TRBJ1-1, with a weak D call TRBD1 (5 bases). CDR1 is SGDLS, CDR2 YYNGEE, per germline. Deletions cut 0 bases from V and 9 bases from J, with 15 bases between. This CDR3 region has 14 residues. Here the CDR3 DNA reads TGTGCCAGCAGCGTAGAGGAGGGCGGGGGAAAAGCTTTCTTT. It codes for CASSVEEGGGKAFF. The full variable domain, in which reference TRBV9 and TRBJ1-1 provide the parts outside the CDR3, is DSGVTQTPKHLITATGQRVTLRCSPRSGDLSVYWYQQSLDQGLQFLIQYYNGEERAKGNILERFSAQQFPDLHSELNLSSLELGDSALYFCASSVEEGGGKAFFGQGTRLTVV.

The V and J genes are TRBV7-9 and TRBJ2-1; D remains ambiguous. The CDR3 length is 11 residues. CDR1 and CDR2 from the germline V gene are SEHNR and FQNEAQ (reference sequence). With 7 bases removed from V and 10 bases from J, the gap between germline ends came to 11 bases. The CDR3 reads CASTTLREQFF. DNA of the CDR3: TGTGCCAGCACTACCCTGAGGGAGCAGTTCTTC.

The rearrangement uses TRBV5-4 and TRBJ2-5; D not certain. Deletions cut 1 base from V and 2 bases from J, with 6 bases between. There are 13 residues in the CDR3. The germline V gene has CDR1 SGHNT and CDR2 YYREEE (reference sequence). In DNA form, the CDR3 reads TGTGCCAGCAGCTTGCCTAGACAAGAGACCCAGTACTTC. Translation: CASSLPRQETQYF.